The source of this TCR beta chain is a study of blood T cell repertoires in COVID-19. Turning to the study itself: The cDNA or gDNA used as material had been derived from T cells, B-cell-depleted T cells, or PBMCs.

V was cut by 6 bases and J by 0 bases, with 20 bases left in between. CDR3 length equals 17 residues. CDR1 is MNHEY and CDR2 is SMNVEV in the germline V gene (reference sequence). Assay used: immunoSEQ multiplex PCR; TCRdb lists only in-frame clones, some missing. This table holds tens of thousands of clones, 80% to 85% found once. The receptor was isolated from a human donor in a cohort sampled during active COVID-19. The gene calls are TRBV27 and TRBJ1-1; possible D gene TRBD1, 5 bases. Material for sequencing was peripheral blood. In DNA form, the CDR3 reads TGTGCCAGCAGAACCGGATCTCTTAAAGGGGTGAACACTGAAGCTTTCTTT. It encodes CASRTGSLKGVNTEAFF.